Following are 10 T cell receptor beta chains from one sample sequenced in a study of identical twins. TCRdb redid the calling of the 5' RACE reads with MiXCR, one entry per CDR3 protein. The data hold 690,000 or so distinct CDR3 sequences, with 8% to 9% observed a single time. These data were likewise used in another study, on yellow fever vaccine responses in identical twins.

What was sequenced was PBMCs. The receptors were sampled from a woman aged 18 to 35 in good health.

This clonotype has a handful of counts. The V and J genes are TRBV20-1 and TRBJ2-3; D might be TRBD1 (5 bases). The V and J ends lost 4 bases and 0 bases respectively, with 11 bases between them. Germline V gives CDR1 DFQATT, CDR2 SNEGSKA (reference sequence). The CDR3 is made up of 14 amino acids. The CDR3 DNA reads TGCAGTGCTACAGGGATTCTGAGCACAGATACGCAGTATTTT. It codes for CSATGILSTDTQYF.

This clonotype appeared many times. The chain carries TRBV5-1 and TRBJ2-1, with 7 positions matching TRBD2. V shed 4 bases, J shed 8 bases, and the junction held 15 bases outside the gene matches. Germline CDR1 and CDR2: SGHRS and YFSETQ. This CDR3 is 16 amino acids long. The CDR3 reads CASSTLTSSSSDEQFF. DNA of the CDR3: TGCGCCAGCAGCACTTTGACTAGCTCAAGTTCGGATGAGCAGTTCTTC. Combining the CDR3 with reference TRBV5-1 and TRBJ2-1 gives the whole variable domain KAGVTQTPRYLIKTRGQQVTLSCSPISGHRSVSWYQQTPGQGLQFLFEYFSETQRNKGNFPGRFSGRQFSNSRSEMNVSTLELGDSALYLCASSTLTSSSSDEQFFGPGTRLTVL.

This clonotype was observed a handful of times. The chain is built from TRBV5-1 and TRBJ2-3; 9 positions agree with TRBD2. Germline CDR1 and CDR2: SGHRS and YFSETQ. The CDR3 has 14 residues. V was pared by 5 bases and J by 3 bases, with 4 bases of the junction left unmatched. The CDR3: CASRASGNTDTQYF. The CDR3 region has the DNA TGCGCCAGCAGAGCTAGCGGGAATACAGATACGCAGTATTTT.

The rearrangement joins TRBV11-1 to TRBJ2-2; 10 bases agree with TRBD2. V shed 5 bases, J shed 1 base, and the junction held 4 bases outside the gene matches. CDR3 length: 16 amino acids. Germline V gene lookup returns CDR1 SGHAT and CDR2 FQDESV (reference sequence). This CDR3 is CASSQGLAKNTGELFF. CDR3 nucleotide sequence: TGTGCCAGCAGCCAGGGACTAGCGAAGAACACCGGGGAGCTGTTTTTT.

The chain has TRBV15 and TRBJ1-1; no firm D call. The CDR3 totals 13 residues. Trimming removed 3 bases at V and 5 bases at J, with 10 bases between. From germline, CDR1 is LNHNV and CDR2 YYDKDF (reference sequence). CDR3 sequence (DNA): TGTGCCACCAGCAGTTTCTCGGGAACTGAAGCTTTCTTT. Its protein product is CATSSFSGTEAFF. The full variable domain, in which reference TRBV15 and TRBJ1-1 provide the parts outside the CDR3, is DAMVIQNPRYQVTQFGKPVTLSCSQTLNHNVMYWYQQKSSQAPKLLFHYYDKDFNNEADTPDNFQSRRPNTSFCFLDIRSPGLGDTAMYLCATSSFSGTEAFFGQGTRLTVV.

This clonotype showed up just a few times. V gene TRBV6-1 combines with J gene TRBJ2-1; D remains unclear. The germline gives CDR1 MNHNS, CDR2 SASEGT. The CDR3 runs 15 residues. V lost 2 bases and J lost 0, with 8 bases in between. The CDR3 protein is CASSELRSSYNEQFF. DNA for the CDR3: TGTGCCAGCAGTGAACTGCGGAGCTCCTACAATGAGCAGTTCTTC.

Only a few counts were recorded for this clonotype. The V call is TRBV14, the J call TRBJ2-7; tentatively, D is TRBD1 (5 bases). The germline CDR1 and CDR2 sequences are SGHDN and FVKESK. Trimming removed 1 base from V and 3 bases from J, with 7 bases in between. This CDR3 comprises 13 residues. The CDR3 DNA follows: TGTGCCAGCAGCCAAGGGACATACTACGAGCAGTACTTC. Translation gives CASSQGTYYEQYF.

The rearrangement joins TRBV6-4 to TRBJ1-1; D is unresolved. The length of the CDR3 is 13 residues. Trimming removed 7 bases at V and 10 bases at J, with 19 bases between. Germline loops: CDR1 MRHNA, CDR2 SNTAGT. CDR3 protein: CASMTAAVSSAFF. Here the CDR3 DNA reads TGTGCCAGCATGACGGCCGCTGTCTCATCAGCTTTCTTT.

This clonotype has at least ten counts. The rearrangement joins TRBV5-1 to TRBJ2-7; 7 nucleotides line up with TRBD1. The ends lost 3 bases at V and 2 bases at J; junction bases unmatched: 8. Germline CDR1 SGHRS, CDR2 YFSETQ. CDR3 length: 15 amino acids. CDR3 amino acids: CASSYKTGNTYEQYF. The CDR3 DNA sequence: TGCGCCAGCAGCTATAAGACAGGGAATACCTACGAGCAGTACTTC.

This clonotype turned up a few times. V is TRBV10-3 and J is TRBJ2-1; 10 bases line up with TRBD2. The junction had 1 base not matched to a gene; V was cut back by 0 bases and J by 5 bases. Germline CDR1 and CDR2: ENHRY and SYGVKD. The CDR3 consists of 15 residues. The CDR3, as DNA: TGTGCCATCAGTGAGTCCGGACTAGCGGACAATGAGCAGTTCTTC. This encodes CAISESGLADNEQFF.